This TCR beta chain originates from a study of blood T cell repertoires in COVID-19. Background on the study: From T cells, B-cell-depleted T cells, or PBMCs came the material, which was cDNA or gDNA.

Clinical histories supplied by participants themselves formed the basis of cohort assignment. Before being deemed recovered, Cohort 3 donors had two negative PCRs, clearance, or symptom resolution. The repertoire was sequenced with immunoSEQ multiplex PCR; TCRdb's copy has only in-frame clones and lacks some. Here the sample spans roughly 240,000 clones, around 88% being singletons. The CDR3 extends over 15 amino acids. Between the trimmed V and J ends, which lost 4 bases and 5 bases, there was a span of 19 bases. Germline CDR1 reads SQVTM; CDR2 reads ANQGSEA. The rearrangement links TRBV29-1 to TRBJ2-3, with D possibly TRBD2 on 6 matching bases. The TCR sequence derives from a woman aged 45-65 years who had recovered from COVID-19. Sequencing used PBMCs or T cells enriched from blood (not recorded which). This chain's CDR3 is CSVVRLALSGDTQYF. CDR3 coding DNA: TGCAGCGTTGTAAGGCTAGCGCTTAGCGGAGATACGCAGTATTTT.